Shown below are 9 T cell receptor beta chains from a single sample sequenced in a study of T cells in women clearing cervical HPV infection. Sequencing was performed with immunoSEQ multiplex PCR; in TCRdb, only in-frame clones are kept and a portion is missing. The table for this sample gives some 31,000 clones. The sample was blood buffy coat. The receptors originated from a woman between 18 and 70 years old with a cervical HPV16 infection that either progressed to CIN3+ or cleared (not recorded which).

The CDR3 reads CASRGTSGPYEQYF. The sequenced CDR3 bases are TGTGCCAGCAGGGGGACTAGCGGACCCTACGAG. This chain connects TRBV7-9 to TRBJ2-7; TRBD2 matches at 11 bases. The read is 3 residues too short to cover the CDR3 end, so that end is filled in from the germline J gene. From germline, CDR1 is SEHNR and CDR2 FQNEAQ (reference sequence). CDR3 length equals 14 residues. The junction had 3 bases not matched to a gene; V was cut back by 6 bases and J by 2 bases.

With respect to this clone: The read ends 3 residues early relative to the CDR3; the germline J gene fills the gap. V gene TRBV30 combines with J gene TRBJ2-5; 10 nucleotides line up with TRBD1. The junction had 25 bases not matched to a gene; V was cut back by 7 bases and J by 5 bases. CDR1 is GTSNPN, CDR2 SVGIG, per germline (reference sequence). The CDR3 covers 19 residues. CDR3 sequence: CAYSDITRQGAFGMETQYF. CDR3 DNA (partial): TGTGCCTACTCGGACATAACTCGACAGGGGGCGTTTGGAATGGAGACC.

CDR3 DNA, as far as it was read: TGTGCCAGCAGCCCCGCGGCGGCGGGGTACAATGAG. Amino acid sequence: CASSPAAAGYNE. The whole CDR3 region reads CASSPAAAGYNEQFF. The J gene is TRBJ2-1, the V gene TRBV7-2; TRBD2 is a possible D gene (6 bases). The sequenced fragment ends 3 residues before the CDR3 boundary, so the rest is inferred from the germline J gene. Germline CDR1 and CDR2: SGHTA and FQGNSA. The CDR3 is 15 amino acids. V gave up 5 bases and J gave up 4 bases, with 15 bases separating them.

Points on this clone: Read sequence stops 3 residues before the CDR3 end, and the germline J gene provides the missing end. This chain joins TRBV5-5 and TRBJ1-5, with D unclear. This CDR3 is 14 amino acids long. With 4 bases removed from V and 1 base from J, the gap between germline ends came to 9 bases. Germline V gene sequence: CDR1 SGHKS, CDR2 YYEKEE (reference sequence). The CDR3 region is CASSIHTSNQPQHF. The sequenced part of the CDR3 DNA is TGTGCCAGCAGCATACACACCAGCAATCAGCCC.

Regarding this clone: From the germline J gene comes the end of the CDR3, since the read stops 3 residues before it. This rearrangement joins TRBV6-1 to TRBJ2-5, with unresolved D. CDR1 is MNHNS and CDR2 is SASEGT in the germline V gene. Between the trimmed V and J ends, which lost 3 bases and 4 bases, there was a span of 6 bases. The CDR3 has 12 amino acids. The CDR3 loop reads CASSDSSETQYF. CDR3 DNA, as far as it was read: TGTGCCAGCAGTGATAGTTCAGAGACC.

As regards this clone: The read terminates 3 residues before the CDR3 end, so the remaining end is supplied by the germline J gene. The chain has TRBV19 and TRBJ2-1, with TRBD2 as a possible D gene (6 bases). The V and J ends lost 8 bases and 5 bases respectively, with 16 bases between them. Per germline, CDR1 LNHDA and CDR2 SQIVND (reference sequence). The CDR3 length is 14 residues. The CDR3 loop is CASHNGGLHNEQFF. CDR3 bases read: TGTGCCAGTCATAACGGGGGTCTCCACAATGAG. Full variable domain (rest looked up from reference TRBV19 and TRBJ2-1): DGGITQSPKYLFRKEGQNVTLSCEQNLNHDAMYWYRQDPGQGLRLIYYSQIVNDFQKGDIAEGYSVSREKKESFPLTVTSAQKNPTAFYLCASHNGGLHNEQFFGPGTRLTVL.

A word on this clone: Read sequence stops 3 residues before the CDR3 end, and the germline J gene provides the missing end. The same CDR3 can be traced to other DNA sequences in this sample. The rearrangement uses TRBV18 and TRBJ1-3; D is unresolved. Germline assignment: CDR1 KGHSH and CDR2 LQKENI. The CDR3 spans 17 residues. V lost 0 bases and J 0 bases, leaving 12 bases between the germline ends. Incomplete CDR3 DNA: TGTGCCAGCTCACCACCGAACAGCCCAGTCTCTGGAAACACC. This codes for CASSPPNSPVSGNT. The full CDR3 is CASSPPNSPVSGNTIYF. Combining the CDR3 with reference TRBV18 and TRBJ1-3 gives the whole variable domain NAGVMQNPRHLVRRRGQEARLRCSPMKGHSHVYWYRQLPEEGLKFMVYLQKENIIDESGMPKERFSAEFPKEGPSILRIQQVVRGDSAAYFCASSPPNSPVSGNTIYFGEGSWLTVV.

In the case of this clone: The read terminates 3 residues before the CDR3 end, so the remaining end is supplied by the germline J gene. The chain employs TRBV7-3 and TRBJ2-3; maybe TRBD2 (5 bases). Germline assignment: CDR1 SGHTA and CDR2 FQGTGA. V was trimmed by 5 bases and J by 6 bases, leaving 12 bases between them. There are 13 residues in the CDR3. The part of the CDR3 DNA that was read is TGTGCCAGCAGCCCAGCCGGACTCGATACG. Residues: CASSPAGLDT. The entire CDR3 protein is CASSPAGLDTQYF.

Remarks on this clone: The read finishes 3 residues shy of the CDR3 end, and the germline J gene is used to complete it. The chain couples TRBV4-1 to TRBJ2-4, with 8 bases fitting TRBD2. Germline V lookup: CDR1 MGHRA, CDR2 YSYEKL. V shed 4 bases and J 7 bases; nucleotides not matched to a gene: 12. The CDR3 is 16 amino acids. CDR3 DNA, as far as it was read: TGCGCCAGCAGCCTTTTAGCGGGCGGGGGGATGAACATT. This gives the protein CASSLLAGGGMNI. The CDR3, in full, reads CASSLLAGGGMNIQYF.